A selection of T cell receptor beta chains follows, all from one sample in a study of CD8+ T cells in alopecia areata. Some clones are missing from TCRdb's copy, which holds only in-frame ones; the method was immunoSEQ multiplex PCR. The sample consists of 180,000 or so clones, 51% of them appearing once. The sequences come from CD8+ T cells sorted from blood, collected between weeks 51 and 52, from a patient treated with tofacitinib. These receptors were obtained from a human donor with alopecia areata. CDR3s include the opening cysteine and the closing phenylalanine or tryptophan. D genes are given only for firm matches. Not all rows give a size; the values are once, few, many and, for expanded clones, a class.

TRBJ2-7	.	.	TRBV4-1	TGCGCCAGCAGCCAAGCAGGACTTGGATACGAGCAGTACTTC	CASSQAGLGYEQYF
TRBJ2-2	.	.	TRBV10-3	TGTGCCATCAGTGAGTGGCGGGGGAACACCGGGGAGCTGTTTTTT	CAISEWRGNTGELFF
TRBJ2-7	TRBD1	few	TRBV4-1	TGCGCCAGCAGCCCTTCCCGAGGGGACAGCTACGAGCAGTACTTC	CASSPSRGDSYEQYF
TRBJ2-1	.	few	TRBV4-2	TGTGCCAGCAGCCCCCAGGCTGATGAGCAGTTCTTC	CASSPQADEQFF
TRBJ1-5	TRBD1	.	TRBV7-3	TGTGCCAGCAGCCCGGGACAGATATTTGGGTATAGCAATCAGCCCCAGCATTTT	CASSPGQIFGYSNQPQHF
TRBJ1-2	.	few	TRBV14	TGTGCCAGCAGCCAAGCACGCGGGCTGGGCTACACCTTC	CASSQARGLGYTF
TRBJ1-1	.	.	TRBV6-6	TGTGCCAGCAGTTACCAGGGCCCTGAAGCTTTCTTT	CASSYQGPEAFF
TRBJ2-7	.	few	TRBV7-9	TGTGCCAGCAGCTTACAAGCGGTATGGGACGAGCAGTACTTC	CASSLQAVWDEQYF
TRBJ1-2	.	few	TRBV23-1	TGCGCCAGCAGTCAATTAAAAAGGGTGCCGTGGGGACCAGAGGGCTACACCTTC	CASSQLKRVPWGPEGYTF
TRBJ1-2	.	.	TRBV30	TGTGCCTGGAGTGCAGGGACTTTAGGTGGCTACACCTTC	CAWSAGTLGGYTF
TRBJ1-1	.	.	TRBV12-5	TGTGCTAGTGGTTTGGACCAACGGGCTGAAGCTTTCTTT	CASGLDQRAEAFF
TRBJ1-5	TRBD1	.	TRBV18	TGTGCCAGCTCACCGGGGACAGGGAGCAATCAGCCCCAGCATTTT	CASSPGTGSNQPQHF
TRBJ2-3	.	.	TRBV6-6	TGTGCCAGCACGGTTTTACAGGGAGGGGGCACAGATACGCAGTATTTT	CASTVLQGGGTDTQYF
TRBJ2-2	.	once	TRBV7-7	TGTGCTAGCAGCGTTCTCGGGGGCACCGGGGAGCTGTTTTTT	CASSVLGGTGELFF
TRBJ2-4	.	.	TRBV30	TGTGCCTGGAGTGTTACAAAGACGGCCAAAAACATTCAGTACTTC	CAWSVTKTAKNIQYF
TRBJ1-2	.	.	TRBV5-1	TGCGCCAGCAGCTTGGAGTCCGCGTTTAACTATGGCTACACCTTC	CASSLESAFNYGYTF
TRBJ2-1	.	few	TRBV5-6	TGTGCCAGCAGCTTGGATGTGGGGGGCGGGTACAATGAGCAGTTCTTC	CASSLDVGGGYNEQFF
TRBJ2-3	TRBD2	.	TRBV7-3	TGTGCCAGCAGCCTTGTGGGGGGGTCAGATACGCAGTATTTT	CASSLVGGSDTQYF
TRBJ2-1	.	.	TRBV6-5	TGTACCAGCAGTTACTCGAGTAATACAGAGGGGCAGTTCTTC	CTSSYSSNTEGQFF
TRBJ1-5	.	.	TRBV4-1	TGCGCCAGCAGCCAAGATCCAGTAGGTAGGGTGCAGCCCCAGCATTTT	CASSQDPVGRVQPQHF
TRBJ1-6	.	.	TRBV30	TGTGCCTCCAACTCCTATAATTCACCCCTCCACTTT	CASNSYNSPLHF
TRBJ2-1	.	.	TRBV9	TGTGCCAGCAGCGTAGGCGGGGCAAGCTCCTACAATGAGCAGTTCTTC	CASSVGGASSYNEQFF
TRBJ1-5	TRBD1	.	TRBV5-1	TGCGCCAGCAGCTTGTCAGGGGGGCGTCAGCCCCAGCATTTT	CASSLSGGRQPQHF
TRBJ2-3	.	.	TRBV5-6	TGTGCCAGCAGCCCCGCATTGAGACGGTCCCCCCCCGCAGATACGCAGTATTTT	CASSPALRRSPPADTQYF
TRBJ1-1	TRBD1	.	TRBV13	TGTGCCAGCCTTTCTTCCACAGGGGGTTGGGGTGGCACTGAAGCTTTCTTT	CASLSSTGGWGGTEAFF
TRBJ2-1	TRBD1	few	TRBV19	TGTGCCAGTAGTATCGGACAGGTTGTTCATGAGCAGTTCTTC	CASSIGQVVHEQFF
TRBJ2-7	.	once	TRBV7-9	TGTGCCAGCAGCTTTGGGGACGAGCAGTACTTC	CASSFGDEQYF
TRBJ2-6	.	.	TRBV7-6	TGTGCCAGCAGCTTATTACCCCAAAACTCTGGGGCCAACGTCCTGACTTTC	CASSLLPQNSGANVLTF
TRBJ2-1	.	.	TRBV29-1	TGCAGCGTTGTATGGGCCACCCGCTCCTACAATGAGCAGTTCTTC	CSVVWATRSYNEQFF